This TCR beta chain appears in the sequencing data of a study of cytomegalovirus exposure and HLA in healthy donors. Study results and limitations: Indistinguishable V segments such as TRBV6-2 and TRBV6-3 were excluded. TCR beta sequences reportedly predicted the HLA-A and HLA-B alleles of most subjects accurately. A missense variant in DCLRE1C was later tied to TCR beta V- and J-gene trimming. Most CMV-associated TCR beta chains were later found to appear HLA-restricted.

On this clone itself: What it binds is not known.

The V and J ends lost 0 bases and 6 bases respectively, with 6 bases between them. CDR1 is SGHKS and CDR2 is YYEKEE in the germline V gene (reference sequence). There are 12 residues in the CDR3. PCR used 60 Vbeta primers and 13 Jbeta primers. Assay: immunoSEQ multiplex PCR; the TCRdb copy retains only in-frame clones and omits some. The sample includes roughly 100,000 clones, roughly three quarters of them seen just once. This clonotype was sampled from a woman aged 40 to 55 in good health and CMV-seronegative. Sequenced material: PBMCs. J is TRBJ1-1 and V is TRBV5-5, with a tentative D call TRBD1 (6 bases). Written as DNA, the CDR3 is TGTGCCAGCAGCTTGGAGGGGGCTGAAGCTTTCTTT. The encoded protein is CASSLEGAEAFF.